The T cell receptor beta chain under discussion was sequenced for a study of T cell repertoires in cytomegalovirus infection (dated by TCRdb to between 2018 and 2021). In the study overall: The HLA type of each donor mattered for the analysis, because public TCR beta signatures pointed to carriage of CMV infection along with the matching HLA type.

General conclusions and limits of the study: In both this cohort and an independent roughly 400-donor cohort, the cumulative frequency of public TCR beta family members distinguished carriers of CMV infection plus the relevant HLA type. The ex vivo response was dominated by HLA-C-restricted CMV-specific TCR beta clonotypes, and the single most frequent clonotype in two of eight donors was supplied by these HLA-C-restricted clonotypes.

From cysteine to phenylalanine, the CDR3 is 13 amino acids long. Of all the DNA, just the CDR3 is kept, 39 bases in frame from base 1. Sequences DFQATT (CDR1) and SNEGSKA (CDR2) are obtained from the germline V gene (reference sequence). V is clipped by 2 bases and J by 4 bases, and the sequence between their germline boundaries is 11 bases long. The sample holds a few counts of this clonotype. Its antigen remains undetermined. Base-call qualities are not available, and no considerably larger clone is one nucleotide away. Sequencing used an Illumina HiSeq 1500. TCRdb trimmed the raw reads at Q25, called clones with MiXCR and kept productive beta chains. Every CDR3 protein is listed once, alongside the most common genes and DNA of its rows. The sample table lists around 300,000 distinct CDR3 sequences, more than 8% of them with a count of one. 4.3% of the sample comes from the top ten.

The sample was PBMCs. The receptor comes from a human donor in good health (CMV status not recorded). Some clones in this sample may be carry-over from other donors' samples. The chain employs TRBV20-1 and TRBJ1-2; the D gene is possibly TRBD1, with 6 bases matching. This receptor has the CDR3 CSARPGQTYGYTF. Here is the DNA: TGCAGTGCTAGACCCGGACAGACCTATGGCTACACCTTC.